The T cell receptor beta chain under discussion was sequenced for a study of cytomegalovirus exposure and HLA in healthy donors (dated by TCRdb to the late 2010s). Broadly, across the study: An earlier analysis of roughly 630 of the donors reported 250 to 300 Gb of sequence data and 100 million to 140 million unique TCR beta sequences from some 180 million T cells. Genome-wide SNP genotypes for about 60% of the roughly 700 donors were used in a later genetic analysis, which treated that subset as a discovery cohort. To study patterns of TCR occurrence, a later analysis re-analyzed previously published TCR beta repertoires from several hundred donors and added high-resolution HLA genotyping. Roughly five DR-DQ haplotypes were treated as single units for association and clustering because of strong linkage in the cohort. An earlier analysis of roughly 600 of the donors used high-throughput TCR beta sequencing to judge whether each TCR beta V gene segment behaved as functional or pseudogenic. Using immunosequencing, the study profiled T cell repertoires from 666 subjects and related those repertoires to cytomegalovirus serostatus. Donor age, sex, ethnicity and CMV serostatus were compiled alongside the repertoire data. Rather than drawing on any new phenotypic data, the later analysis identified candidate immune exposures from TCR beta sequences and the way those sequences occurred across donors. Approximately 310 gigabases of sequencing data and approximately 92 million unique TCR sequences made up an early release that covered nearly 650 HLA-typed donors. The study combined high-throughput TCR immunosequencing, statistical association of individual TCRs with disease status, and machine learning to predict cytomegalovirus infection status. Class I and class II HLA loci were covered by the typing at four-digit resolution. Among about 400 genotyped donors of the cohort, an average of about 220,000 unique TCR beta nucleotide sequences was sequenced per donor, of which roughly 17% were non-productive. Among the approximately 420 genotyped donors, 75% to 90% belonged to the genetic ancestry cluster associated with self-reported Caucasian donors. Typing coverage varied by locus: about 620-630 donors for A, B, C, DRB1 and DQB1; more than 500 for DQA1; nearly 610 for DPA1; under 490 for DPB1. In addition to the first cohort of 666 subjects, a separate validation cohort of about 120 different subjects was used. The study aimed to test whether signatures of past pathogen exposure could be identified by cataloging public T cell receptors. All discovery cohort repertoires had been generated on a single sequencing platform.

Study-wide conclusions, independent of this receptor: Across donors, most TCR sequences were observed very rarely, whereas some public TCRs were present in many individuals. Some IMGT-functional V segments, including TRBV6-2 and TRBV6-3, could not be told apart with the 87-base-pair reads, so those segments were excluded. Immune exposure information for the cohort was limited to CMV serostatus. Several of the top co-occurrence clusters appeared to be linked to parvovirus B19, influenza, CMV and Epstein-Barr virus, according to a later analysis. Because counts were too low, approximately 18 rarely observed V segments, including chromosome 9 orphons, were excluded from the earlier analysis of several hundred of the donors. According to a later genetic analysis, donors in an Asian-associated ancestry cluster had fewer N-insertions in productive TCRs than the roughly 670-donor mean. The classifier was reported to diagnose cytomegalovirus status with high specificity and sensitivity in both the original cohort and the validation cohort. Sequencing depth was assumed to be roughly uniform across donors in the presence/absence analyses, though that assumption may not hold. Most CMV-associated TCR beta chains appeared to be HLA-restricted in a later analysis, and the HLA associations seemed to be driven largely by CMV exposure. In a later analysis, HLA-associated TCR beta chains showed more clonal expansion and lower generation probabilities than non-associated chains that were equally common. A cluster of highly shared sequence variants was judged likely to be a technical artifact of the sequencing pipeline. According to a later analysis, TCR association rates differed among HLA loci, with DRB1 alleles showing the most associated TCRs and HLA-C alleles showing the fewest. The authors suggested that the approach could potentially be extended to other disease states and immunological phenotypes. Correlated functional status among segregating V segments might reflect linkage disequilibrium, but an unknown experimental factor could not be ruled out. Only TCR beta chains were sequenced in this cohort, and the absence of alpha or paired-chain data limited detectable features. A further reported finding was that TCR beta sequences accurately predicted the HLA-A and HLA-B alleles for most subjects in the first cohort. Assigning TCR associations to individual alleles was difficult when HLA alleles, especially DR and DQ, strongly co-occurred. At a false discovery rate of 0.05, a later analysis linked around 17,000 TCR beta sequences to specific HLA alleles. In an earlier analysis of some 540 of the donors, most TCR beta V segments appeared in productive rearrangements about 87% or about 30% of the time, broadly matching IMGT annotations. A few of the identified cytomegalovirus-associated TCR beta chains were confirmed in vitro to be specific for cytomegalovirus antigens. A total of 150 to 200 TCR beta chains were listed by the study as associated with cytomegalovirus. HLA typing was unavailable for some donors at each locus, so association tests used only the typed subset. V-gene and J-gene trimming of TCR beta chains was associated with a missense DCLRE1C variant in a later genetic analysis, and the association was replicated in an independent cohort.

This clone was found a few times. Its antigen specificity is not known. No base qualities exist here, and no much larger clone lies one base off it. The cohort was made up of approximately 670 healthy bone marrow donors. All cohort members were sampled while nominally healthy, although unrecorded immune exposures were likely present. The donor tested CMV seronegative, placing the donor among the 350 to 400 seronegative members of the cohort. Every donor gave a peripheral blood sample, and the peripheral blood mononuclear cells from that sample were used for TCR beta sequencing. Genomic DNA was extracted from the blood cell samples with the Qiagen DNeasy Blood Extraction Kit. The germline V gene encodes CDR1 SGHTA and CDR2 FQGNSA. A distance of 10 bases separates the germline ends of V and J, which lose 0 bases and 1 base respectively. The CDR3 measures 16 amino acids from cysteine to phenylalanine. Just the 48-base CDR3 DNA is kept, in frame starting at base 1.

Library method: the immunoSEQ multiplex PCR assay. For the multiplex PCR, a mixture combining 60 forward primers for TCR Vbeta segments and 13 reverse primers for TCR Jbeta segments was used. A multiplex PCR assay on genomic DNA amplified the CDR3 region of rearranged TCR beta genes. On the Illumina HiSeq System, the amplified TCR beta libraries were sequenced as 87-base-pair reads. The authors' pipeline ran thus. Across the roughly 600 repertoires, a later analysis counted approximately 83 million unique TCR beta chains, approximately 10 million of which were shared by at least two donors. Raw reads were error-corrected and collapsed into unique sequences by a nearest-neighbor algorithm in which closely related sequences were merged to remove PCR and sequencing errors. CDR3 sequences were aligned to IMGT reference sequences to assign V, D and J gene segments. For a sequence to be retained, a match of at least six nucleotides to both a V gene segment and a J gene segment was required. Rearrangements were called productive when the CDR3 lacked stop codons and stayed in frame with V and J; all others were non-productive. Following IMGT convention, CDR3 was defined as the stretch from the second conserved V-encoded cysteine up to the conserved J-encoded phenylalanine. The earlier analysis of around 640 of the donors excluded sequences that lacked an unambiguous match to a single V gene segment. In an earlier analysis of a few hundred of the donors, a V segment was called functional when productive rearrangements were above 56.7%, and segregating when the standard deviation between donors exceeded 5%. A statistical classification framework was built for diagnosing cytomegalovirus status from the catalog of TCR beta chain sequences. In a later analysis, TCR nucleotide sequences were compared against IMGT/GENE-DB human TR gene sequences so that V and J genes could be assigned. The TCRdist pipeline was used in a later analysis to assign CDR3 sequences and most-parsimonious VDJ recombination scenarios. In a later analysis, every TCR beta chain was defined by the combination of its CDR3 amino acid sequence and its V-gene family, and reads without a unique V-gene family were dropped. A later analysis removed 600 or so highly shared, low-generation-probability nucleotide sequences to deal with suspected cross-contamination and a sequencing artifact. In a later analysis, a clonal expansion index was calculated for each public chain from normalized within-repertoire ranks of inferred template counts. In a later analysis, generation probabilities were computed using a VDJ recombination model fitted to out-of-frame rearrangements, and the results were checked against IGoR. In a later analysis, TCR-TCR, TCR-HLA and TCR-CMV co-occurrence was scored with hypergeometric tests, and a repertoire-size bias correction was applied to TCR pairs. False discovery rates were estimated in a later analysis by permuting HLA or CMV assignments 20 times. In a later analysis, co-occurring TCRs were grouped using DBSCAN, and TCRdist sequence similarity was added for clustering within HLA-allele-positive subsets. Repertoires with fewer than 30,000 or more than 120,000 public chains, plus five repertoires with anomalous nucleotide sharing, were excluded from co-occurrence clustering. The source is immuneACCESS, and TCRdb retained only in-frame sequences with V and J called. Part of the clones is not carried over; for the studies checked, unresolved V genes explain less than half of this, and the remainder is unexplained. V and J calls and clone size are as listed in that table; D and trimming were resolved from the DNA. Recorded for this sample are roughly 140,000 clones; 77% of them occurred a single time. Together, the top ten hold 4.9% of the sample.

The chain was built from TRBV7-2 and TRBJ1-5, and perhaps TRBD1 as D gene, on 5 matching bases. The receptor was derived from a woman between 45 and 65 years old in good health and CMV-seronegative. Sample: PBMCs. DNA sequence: TGTGCCAGCAGCTTAGCCGGGGGAGGGAGCAATCAGCCCCAGCATTTT. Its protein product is CASSLAGGGSNQPQHF.